Sequencing of this T cell receptor (beta chain) was carried out in a study of blood T cell repertoires in COVID-19. Overall study context: Specimens from acute and convalescent COVID-19 originated in the United States, Italy and Spain. T cells, B-cell-depleted T cells, or PBMCs supplied cDNA or gDNA.

Per the original methods: Scientists estimated how many nucleated cells there were by amplifying reference gene primers. TCRdb's table, derived via immunoSEQ multiplex PCR, lists solely in-frame clones and lacks some. For V, J and clone size, that table is used; D and trimming come from the DNA. The sample carries 250,000 to 350,000 clones, 75% to 90% recorded once. Looked up from germline, CDR1 is SNHLY and CDR2 is FYNNEI. With 7 bases clipped from V and 6 bases from J, the junction kept 10 bases outside the gene matches. The CDR3 spans 14 residues. The rearrangement links TRBV2 to TRBJ2-3; 7 bases align to TRBD1. Sequencing was done on a sample of peripheral blood. The source of this sequence is a woman aged 40 to 50 who had recovered from COVID-19. The CDR3: CASIGTVRADTQYF. The DNA for the CDR3 is TGTGCCAGCATAGGGACAGTTCGTGCGGATACGCAGTATTTT.